This note documents a single T cell receptor beta chain sequence. The CDR3 spans 12 residues. The V end was cut by 6 bases, the J end by 6 bases, with 8 bases between. Germline lookup yields CDR1 SGHAT and CDR2 FQNNGV. Assay used: immunoSEQ multiplex PCR; TCRdb lists only in-frame clones, some missing. The sample carries fewer than 20,000 clones, less than 80% recorded once. This entry belongs to a study of T cells after posttransplantation cyclophosphamide. Treatment was busulfan-fludarabine conditioning, a marrow graft, and cyclophosphamide on days +3 and +4. The chain combines TRBV11-2 with TRBJ1-4; D is undetermined. The TCR sequence derives from a male patient between 25 and 39 years old who received an allogeneic stem cell transplant from a related donor, was CMV-positive, and had acute GVHD only. Some T cells may arise from the graft donor. Sequences were derived from PBMCs, sampled after an allogeneic stem cell transplant with post-transplant cyclophosphamide. The chain's CDR3 is CASRSQDEKLFF. CDR3 sequence (DNA): TGTGCCAGCAGGTCCCAGGATGAAAAACTGTTTTTT.